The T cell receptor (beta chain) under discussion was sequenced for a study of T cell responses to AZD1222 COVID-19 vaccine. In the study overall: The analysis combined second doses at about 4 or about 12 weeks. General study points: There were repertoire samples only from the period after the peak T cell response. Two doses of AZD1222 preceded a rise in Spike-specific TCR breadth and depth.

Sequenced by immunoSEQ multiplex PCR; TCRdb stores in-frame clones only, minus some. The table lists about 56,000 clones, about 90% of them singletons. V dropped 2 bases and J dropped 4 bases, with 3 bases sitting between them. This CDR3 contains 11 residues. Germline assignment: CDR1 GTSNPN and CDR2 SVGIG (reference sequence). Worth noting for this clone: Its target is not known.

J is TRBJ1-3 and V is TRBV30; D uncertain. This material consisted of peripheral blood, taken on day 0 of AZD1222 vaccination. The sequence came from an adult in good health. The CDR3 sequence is CAWSQGNTIYF. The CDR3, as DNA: TGTGCCTGGAGTCAGGGAAACACCATATATTTT.